Reported below is one T cell receptor (beta chain). This clonotype is judged medium-sized (0.01 to 0.1%). What antigen it recognizes has not been identified. No base qualities exist here, and no much larger clone lies one base off it. Two rounds of multiplex PCR were used to amplify the TCR beta CDR3 region from genomic DNA. The first PCR round used primers specific to each TRBV and TRBJ gene, with sequences filed in Chinese patent CN105087789A. Universal primers were used in the second round of PCR. The Roche High Pure PCR Template Preparation Kit was used to extract genomic DNA from frozen PBMCs. Paired-end sequencing with 151 bp reads was performed on the libraries using an Illumina HiSeq 3000. On the authors' methods: CutAdapt was used to discard raw reads that did not contain the multiplex PCR primer sequences. Using PEAR, the high-quality paired reads were merged into contigs. TRB V, D and J gene segments were assigned to each contig with MiXCR by alignment to reference sequences. CDR3 sequences were clustered by base quality and sequence similarity to remove sequencing errors. Shannon entropy, normalized by the natural log of the productive TCR sequence number, served as the measure of diversity. Clonality was computed as one minus the ratio of Shannon entropy to the natural log of the number of unique clonotypes. Progression-free survival cut-offs for repertoire metrics were chosen using the Youden index of ROC curves, with analyses run in R 3.5.3. TCRdb applied fastp at Q25 and MiXCR to the public reads, then kept only in-frame beta chains. When rows share a CDR3 protein, they turn into one entry using the most common DNA and genes. The V and J calls were determined by TCRdb, not by the authors. Within this sample are 15,000 to 20,000 distinct CDR3 sequences, with more than 25% of them counted one time only. Around a quarter of the sample goes to the ten largest clones.

All patients had node-negative disease on CT and PET/CT, and none had a history of other malignancies or had previously received chemotherapy or radiotherapy. At each of two time points, approximately 6.6 milliliters of peripheral venous blood were collected in EDTA tubes. PBMCs were isolated by Ficoll-Paque Plus density-gradient centrifugation. Samples were stored at -80°C immediately after collection until analysis. V is reduced by 3 bases and J by 6 bases, leaving a spacing of 11 bases between them. The cysteine opens and the phenylalanine closes a CDR3 of 13 amino acids. Only the CDR3 portion is preserved as DNA: 39 bases, with reading frame beginning at the first base. The germline V gene sets CDR1 to SNHLY and CDR2 to FYNNEI. This entry is derived from a study of prognosis after radiotherapy for stage I lung cancer (dated by TCRdb to about 2021). For context, the study as a whole: Between early 2018 and January 2019, roughly 19 patients with stage I NSCLC were enrolled in Nanjing, China. On tumor histology, twelve patients had adenocarcinoma and about seven had squamous cell carcinoma. SBRT was given in 3 to 5 fractions with a biologically effective dose of at least 100 Gy, using image-guided IMRT or VMAT. Concurrent therapy was not administered to any patient alongside SBRT. Distant metastases were developed by four of the 19 patients after SBRT, at a median of around seven months, whereas no significant progression was observed in the other 15 patients. Oligometastatic NSCLC after surgical resection of the primary tumor was present in 4 to 6 patients, while newly diagnosed primary stage I lung tumors were present in some 15. All patients were considered medically inoperable, owing to comorbidities in around twelve and refusal of surgery in about seven. The cohort included about twelve men and five or six women, with a median age of about 70 years and a range of about 53 to 90 years. The study profiled peripheral blood TCR beta repertoires from stage I NSCLC patients before and after stereotactic body radiotherapy and related them to distant failure. The study took one blood sample before SBRT and one after SBRT from each of roughly 19 patients and sequenced all 40 or so samples. The full study reports these points: Post-SBRT Shannon entropy and its change from baseline were lower in patients who developed distant metastases; baseline Shannon entropy was not associated with metastases. A decrease in unique TCR clone counts was observed after SBRT (median 10,088 before versus more than 6,000 after; Wilcoxon paired P=0.011). Differences in TRBV and TRBJ usage frequencies by metastasis status were reportedly observed in two V genes at baseline and in roughly 9 V and two J genes after SBRT. Whether the expanded TCR clones were tumor-specific was not determined. The study was limited by its small cohort and short follow-up, and the findings require independent validation. None of the reported P values were adjusted for multiple comparisons.

This TCR was recovered from a donor over 45 with non-small cell lung cancer. The sequenced sample was PBMCs, obtained before or after stereotactic body radiation therapy (not recorded which). Recombination joined TRBV2 with TRBJ1-2, with TRBD1 tentatively as D gene (5 bases match). The CDR3 region has the sequence CASSDWGSDGYTF. Read as DNA, the sequence is TGTGCCAGCAGTGATTGGGGGTCAGATGGCTACACCTTC.